These 23 T cell receptor beta chains share one sample of origin, sequenced in a study of OX40 agonist ivuxolimab in advanced cancers. Produced via immunoSEQ multiplex PCR; TCRdb's table is partial and in-frame only. The sample yields 72,000 or so clones, about 80% seen once. The sequenced sample was CD4+ or CD8+ T cells sorted from blood, obtained in a trial of the OX40 agonist ivuxolimab. These receptors were obtained from an adult with an advanced solid tumor such as melanoma, head and neck, liver or kidney cancer.

This chain connects TRBV5-1 to TRBJ2-3; 15 nucleotides match TRBD2. Unmatched junction bases numbered 3, after V lost 4 bases and J lost 3 bases. Germline CDR1 reads SGHRS; CDR2 reads YFSETQ. This CDR3 has 16 amino acids. The DNA for the CDR3 is TGCGCCAGCAGCACAGGGACTAGCGGGGGGACAGATACGCAGTATTTT. Amino acid sequence: CASSTGTSGGTDTQYF.

The CDR3 region is CASRPTGWEGYTF. CDR3 in DNA: TGTGCCAGCAGGCCTACAGGGTGGGAGGGCTACACCTTC. The chain recombines TRBV2 with TRBJ1-2, with a tentative D call TRBD1 (6 bases). Germline-derived CDR1 and CDR2 are SNHLY and FYNNEI. The CDR3 has 13 residues. The V and J ends lost 6 bases and 8 bases respectively, with 16 bases between them. The whole variable domain, filled in from reference TRBV2 and TRBJ1-2, reads EPEVTQTPSHQVTQMGQEVILRCVPISNHLYFYWYRQILGQKVEFLVSFYNNEISEKSEIFDDQFSVERPDGSNFTLKIRSTKLEDSAMYFCASRPTGWEGYTFGSGTRLTVV.

This chain connects TRBV10-2 to TRBJ1-1; TRBD1 is a possible D gene (5 bases). V was cut by 2 bases and J by 0 bases, with 22 bases left in between. The length of the CDR3 is 19 residues. Germline CDR1 reads WSHSY; CDR2 reads SAAADI. DNA for the CDR3: TGCGCCAGCAGTGAGGCGGGACTCCTGAGCGGCTGGATGAACACTGAAGCTTTCTTT. Protein sequence: CASSEAGLLSGWMNTEAFF.

V gene TRBV28 combines with J gene TRBJ1-2, with TRBD1 as a possible D gene (5 bases). Germline V CDR1 and CDR2: MDHEN, SYDVKM. There are 13 residues in the CDR3. V was pared by 0 bases and J by 9 bases, with 11 bases between. The CDR3 region is CASSLWGVPSYTF. CDR3 coding DNA: TGTGCCAGCAGTTTATGGGGGGTGCCGAGCTACACCTTC.

This chain links TRBV27 with TRBJ2-1, with unresolved D. The germline V and J ends were trimmed by 2 bases and 7 bases, with 18 bases remaining between them. Germline lookup yields CDR1 MNHEY and CDR2 SMNVEV (reference sequence). CDR3 length equals 16 residues. The CDR3 spells CASSLESLPGGNEQFF. The CDR3 region has the DNA TGTGCCAGCAGTTTAGAGTCCCTCCCCGGTGGGAATGAGCAGTTCTTC.

The chain employs TRBV30 and TRBJ2-3; 7 positions match TRBD1. With V trimmed by 5 bases and J by 5 bases, 4 bases remained unmatched. This CDR3 has 12 amino acids. Looked up from germline, CDR1 is GTSNPN and CDR2 is SVGIG (reference sequence). This CDR3 reads CAWGPGGDTQYF. In DNA, the CDR3 is TGTGCCTGGGGCCCAGGGGGAGATACGCAGTATTTT.

CDR3 DNA sequence: TGCAGTGCTAACGGGCAAAATACGCAGTATTTT. Translation: CSANGQNTQYF. This chain connects TRBV20-1 to TRBJ2-3; unclear D gene. The CDR3 extends over 11 amino acids. Looked up from germline, CDR1 is DFQATT and CDR2 is SNEGSKA (reference sequence). V gave up 4 bases and J gave up 7 bases, with 9 bases separating them.

This clone was detected once. The chain employs TRBV28 and TRBJ1-1; D is unresolved. V was shortened by 6 bases and J by 6 bases, with 17 bases between the two germline ends. The CDR3 runs 14 residues. Germline assignment: CDR1 MDHEN and CDR2 SYDVKM. The CDR3 DNA sequence: TGTGCCAGCAGCCTTGAACAATCCGCGTCTGAAGCTTTCTTT. It yields the protein CASSLEQSASEAFF.

The chain has TRBV28 and TRBJ2-1; 12 bases match TRBD2. The germline CDR1 and CDR2 sequences are MDHEN and SYDVKM. Trimming took 6 bases from V and 7 from J; bases not matched to a gene: 7. The CDR3 is 15 amino acids. Here the CDR3 DNA reads TGTGCCAGCAGCCAACTAGCGGGGGGACGAAATGAGCAGTTCTTC. It yields the protein CASSQLAGGRNEQFF.

The gene calls are TRBV28 and TRBJ1-2; no firm D call. V gave up 0 bases and J gave up 6 bases, with 11 bases separating them. The germline CDR1 and CDR2 sequences are MDHEN and SYDVKM. The CDR3 runs 14 residues. CDR3 sequence: CASSLWEDSDGYTF. CDR3 nucleotide sequence: TGTGCCAGCAGTTTATGGGAGGATAGTGATGGCTACACCTTC.

The chain has TRBV18 and TRBJ2-1; the match to TRBD2 covers 10 bases. CDR3 length equals 15 residues. V trimming: 6 bases; J trimming: 4 bases; junction bases outside the gene matches: 6. Germline values: CDR1 KGHSH, CDR2 LQKENI. CDR3 amino acids: CASSPTSGSYNEQFF. The DNA of the CDR3 is TGTGCCAGCTCGCCGACTAGCGGGTCTTACAATGAGCAGTTCTTC.

The chain is built from TRBV5-1 and TRBJ1-2, with 9 bases fitting TRBD1. V was clipped by 2 bases and J by 7 bases; unmatched bases: 6. Germline CDR1 and CDR2: SGHRS and YFSETQ. The CDR3 length is 14 residues. CDR3 sequence reads: CASSFGQGTGGYTF. CDR3 DNA sequence: TGCGCCAGCAGCTTCGGACAGGGGACGGGTGGCTACACCTTC.

The chain employs TRBV19 and TRBJ2-5, with unresolved D. There are 13 residues in the CDR3. V lost 6 bases to trimming and J lost 1 base, with 9 bases between them. Looked up from germline, CDR1 is LNHDA and CDR2 is SQIVND (reference sequence). CDR3 DNA: TGTGCCAGTAGCCGGATGGGCCAAGAGACCCAGTACTTC. Its translation is CASSRMGQETQYF. The full variable domain, in which reference TRBV19 and TRBJ2-5 provide the parts outside the CDR3, is DGGITQSPKYLFRKEGQNVTLSCEQNLNHDAMYWYRQDPGQGLRLIYYSQIVNDFQKGDIAEGYSVSREKKESFPLTVTSAQKNPTAFYLCASSRMGQETQYFGPGTRLLVL.

This clone was seen a few times. The chain employs TRBV7-9 and TRBJ1-1, with TRBD1 identical over 8 bases. Per the germline V gene, CDR1 is SEHNR and CDR2 is FQNEAQ (reference sequence). With 2 bases clipped from V and 3 bases from J, the junction kept 5 bases outside the gene matches. The CDR3 sequence is 15 residues long. CDR3 region: CASSLNRGSDTEAFF. DNA of the CDR3: TGTGCCAGCAGCTTAAACAGGGGGTCGGACACTGAAGCTTTCTTT.

This clone was counted only a few times. The chain is built from TRBV9 and TRBJ1-3; D call uncertain. This CDR3 region has 13 residues. Per germline, CDR1 SGDLS and CDR2 YYNGEE. V lost 2 bases, J lost 0 bases, and 3 bases lay in between. In nucleotides, the CDR3 is TGTGCCAGCAGCGTCAGCTCTGGAAACACCATATATTTT. Translating it yields CASSVSSGNTIYF.

V and J are TRBV28 and TRBJ1-1; 7 nucleotides line up with TRBD1. V lost 3 bases and J lost 2; bases outside the gene matches: 3. Germline values: CDR1 MDHEN, CDR2 SYDVKM. The CDR3 spans 14 residues. The CDR3 reads CASSFLGGNTEAFF. CDR3 bases: TGTGCCAGCAGTTTTTTAGGGGGCAACACTGAAGCTTTCTTT.

The chain combines TRBV25-1 with TRBJ1-6; D might be TRBD1 (5 bases). Germline values: CDR1 MGHDK, CDR2 SYGVNS. CDR3 length equals 13 residues. V shed 6 bases and J shed 4 bases, with 7 bases lying between them. The CDR3 sequence: CASRGEYNSPLHF. The CDR3 nucleotides are TGTGCCAGCAGGGGGGAGTATAATTCACCCCTCCACTTT.

Written as DNA, the CDR3 is TGTGCCAGCAGCCGGTGGCCTCAGAACACTGAAGCTTTCTTT. This gives the protein CASSRWPQNTEAFF. The chain couples TRBV28 to TRBJ1-1, with no clear D. The V end lost 6 bases, the J end lost 1 base, and 12 bases lay between the germline ends. CDR3 size: 14 residues. CDR1 and CDR2 (germline): MDHEN, SYDVKM. The full variable domain, with the rest looked up from reference TRBV28 and TRBJ1-1, is DVKVTQSSRYLVKRTGEKVFLECVQDMDHENMFWYRQDPGLGLRLIYFSYDVKMKEKGDIPEGYSVSREKKERFSLILESASTNQTSMYLCASSRWPQNTEAFFGQGTRLTVV.

This sequence joins TRBV5-1 and TRBJ1-1; possibly TRBD1 for D (5 bases). CDR3 length: 15 residues. The ends were cut back, 4 bases at V and 1 base at J, with 14 bases in the middle. Germline CDR1 SGHRS, CDR2 YFSETQ. CDR3 DNA: TGCGCCAGCAGCCTGGGACGGATCCAGAACACTGAAGCTTTCTTT. It encodes CASSLGRIQNTEAFF.

This clone was observed a single time. V gene TRBV9 combines with J gene TRBJ2-5; unclear D gene. V shed 1 base and J shed 1 base, with 5 bases lying between them. The CDR3 covers 13 residues. The germline CDR1 and CDR2 sequences are SGDLS and YYNGEE. The CDR3 DNA follows: TGTGCCAGCAGCGTAATACCCCAAGAGACCCAGTACTTC. Amino acids: CASSVIPQETQYF.

The gene calls are TRBV11-2 and TRBJ2-5; TRBD1 or TRBD2 may be the D gene (6 bases each). The V gene lost 0 bases and the J gene lost 5 bases, with 13 bases spanning the gap. The CDR3 has 15 residues. Germline V gene sequence: CDR1 SGHAT, CDR2 FQNNGV. As DNA, the CDR3 is TGTGCCAGCAGCTTAGATCCGGGGGCGCACGAGACCCAGTACTTC. Translating it yields CASSLDPGAHETQYF.

The gene calls are TRBV28 and TRBJ1-2, with 7 positions matching TRBD1. V was clipped by 5 bases and J by 6 bases; unmatched bases: 9. Germline V lookup: CDR1 MDHEN, CDR2 SYDVKM. CDR3 length: 14 residues. The CDR3 DNA is TGTGCCAGCAGTACTACCGGGACAGTCGATGGCTACACCTTC. It codes for CASSTTGTVDGYTF.

This chain links TRBV18 with TRBJ2-1; 12 bases line up with TRBD2. The CDR3 totals 16 residues. Germline-derived CDR1 and CDR2 are KGHSH and LQKENI. Losses at the gene ends were 6 bases for V and 10 bases for J; bases not matched to a gene: 13. The CDR3 nucleotides read TGTGCCAGCTCTCTACCCGGACTAGCGGGACATGGCGAGCAGTTCTTC. It encodes CASSLPGLAGHGEQFF.